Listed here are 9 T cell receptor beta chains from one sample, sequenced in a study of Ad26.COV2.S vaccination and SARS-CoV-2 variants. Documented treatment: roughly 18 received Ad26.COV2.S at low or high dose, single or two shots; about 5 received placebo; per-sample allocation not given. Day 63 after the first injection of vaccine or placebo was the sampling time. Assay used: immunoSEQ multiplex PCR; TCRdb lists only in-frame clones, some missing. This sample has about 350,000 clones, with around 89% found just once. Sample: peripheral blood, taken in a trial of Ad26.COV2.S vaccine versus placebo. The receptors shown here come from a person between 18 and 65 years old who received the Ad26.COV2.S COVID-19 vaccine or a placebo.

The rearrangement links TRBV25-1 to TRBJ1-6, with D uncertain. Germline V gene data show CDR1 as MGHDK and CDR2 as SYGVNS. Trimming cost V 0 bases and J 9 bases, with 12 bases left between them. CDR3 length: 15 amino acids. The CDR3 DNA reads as TGTGCCAGCAGTGAATACTCGGGTTTTGGTTCACCCCTCCACTTT. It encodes CASSEYSGFGSPLHF.

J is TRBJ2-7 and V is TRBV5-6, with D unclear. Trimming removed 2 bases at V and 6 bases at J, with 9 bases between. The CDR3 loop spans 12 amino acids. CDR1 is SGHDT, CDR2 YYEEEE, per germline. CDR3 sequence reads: CASSFEVSEQYF. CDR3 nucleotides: TGTGCCAGCAGCTTCGAAGTGAGCGAGCAGTACTTC. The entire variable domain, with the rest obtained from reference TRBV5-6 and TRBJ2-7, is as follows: DAGVTQSPTHLIKTRGQQVTLRCSPKSGHDTVSWYQQALGQGPQFIFQYYEEEERQRGNFPDRFSGHQFPNYSSELNVNALLLGDSALYLCASSFEVSEQYFGPGTRLTVT.

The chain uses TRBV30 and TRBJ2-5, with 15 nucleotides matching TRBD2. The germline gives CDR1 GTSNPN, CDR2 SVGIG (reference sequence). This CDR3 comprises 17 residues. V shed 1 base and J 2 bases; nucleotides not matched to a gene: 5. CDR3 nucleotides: TGTGCCTGGAGTGGGACTAGCGGGAGGGCGTGGCAAGAGACCCAGTACTTC. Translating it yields CAWSGTSGRAWQETQYF.

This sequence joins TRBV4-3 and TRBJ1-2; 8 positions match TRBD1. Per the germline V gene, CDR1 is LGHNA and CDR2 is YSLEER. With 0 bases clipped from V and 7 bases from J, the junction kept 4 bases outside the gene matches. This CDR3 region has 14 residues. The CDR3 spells CASSQDPTGGGYTF. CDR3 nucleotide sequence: TGCGCCAGCAGCCAAGATCCCACAGGGGGTGGCTACACCTTC.

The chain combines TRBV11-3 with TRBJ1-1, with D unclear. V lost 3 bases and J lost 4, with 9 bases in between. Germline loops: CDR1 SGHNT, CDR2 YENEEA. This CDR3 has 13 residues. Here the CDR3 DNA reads TGTGCCAGCAGCTTGAACCTTCTCACTGAAGCTTTCTTT. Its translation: CASSLNLLTEAFF.

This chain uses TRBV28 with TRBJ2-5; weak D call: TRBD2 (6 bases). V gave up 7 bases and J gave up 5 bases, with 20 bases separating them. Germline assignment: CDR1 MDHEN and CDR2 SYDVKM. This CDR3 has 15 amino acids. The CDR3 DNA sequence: TGTGCCAGCAACTCGTATACGGGAGCGGTCGAGACCCAGTACTTC. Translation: CASNSYTGAVETQYF.

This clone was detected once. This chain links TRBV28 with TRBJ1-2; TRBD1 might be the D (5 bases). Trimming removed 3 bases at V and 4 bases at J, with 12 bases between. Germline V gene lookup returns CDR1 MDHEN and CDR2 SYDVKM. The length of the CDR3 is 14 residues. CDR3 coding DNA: TGTGCCAGCAGTTTTCGGGGGTTTTCCTATGGCTACACCTTC. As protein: CASSFRGFSYGYTF.

CDR3 sequence reads: CASSLGGDHNEQFF. The CDR3 region has the DNA TGCGCCAGCAGCTTGGGCGGGGATCACAATGAGCAGTTCTTC. The chain carries TRBV5-1 and TRBJ2-1, with D possibly TRBD2 on 6 matching bases. This CDR3 region has 14 residues. Germline V gene data show CDR1 as SGHRS and CDR2 as YFSETQ. Trimming shortened V by 0 bases and J by 5 bases, and 9 bases separated the two germline ends.

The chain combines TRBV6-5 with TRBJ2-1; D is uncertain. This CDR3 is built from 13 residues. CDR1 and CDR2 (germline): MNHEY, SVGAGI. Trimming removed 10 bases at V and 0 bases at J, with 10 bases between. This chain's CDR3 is CANPHLSYNEQFF. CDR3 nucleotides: TGTGCCAACCCACACCTCTCCTACAATGAGCAGTTCTTC.